Sequencing of this T cell receptor beta chain was carried out in a study of blood T cells in healthy people across ages. A few counts support this clonotype. The antigen remains unidentified. Germline CDR1 reads MNHEY; CDR2 reads SVGAGI. Trimming cost V 6 bases and J 8 bases; bases outside gene matches: 5. CDR3 length: 14 residues. The use of a sample-barcoded 5' primer and a J-beta primer mix characterized a second PCR of roughly 7 to 12 cycles. From the 5' RACE reads, TCRdb called clonotypes with MiXCR, one entry per CDR3 protein. The data contain hundreds of thousands of distinct CDR3 sequences, about 48% of them singletons. Regarding the study as a whole: Long-lived donors carried more naive CD4+ cells and greater diversity than aged donors.

The chain recombines TRBV6-5 with TRBJ1-6, with TRBD1 matching 9 bases. The source of this sequence is a man between 25 and 39 years old in good health. The sample comprised blood. The DNA for the CDR3 is TGTGCCAGCAGACTCGGGACAGGGTATTCACCCCTCCACTTT. Its translation: CASRLGTGYSPLHF.